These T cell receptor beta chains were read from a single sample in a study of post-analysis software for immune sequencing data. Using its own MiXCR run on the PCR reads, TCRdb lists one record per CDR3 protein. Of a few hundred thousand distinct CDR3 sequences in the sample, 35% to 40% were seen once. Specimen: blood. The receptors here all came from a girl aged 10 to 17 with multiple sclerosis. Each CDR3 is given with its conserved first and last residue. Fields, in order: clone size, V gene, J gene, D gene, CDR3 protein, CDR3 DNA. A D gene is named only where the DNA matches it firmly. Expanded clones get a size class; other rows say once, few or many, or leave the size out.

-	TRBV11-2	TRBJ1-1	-	CASSHDTRNTEAFF	TGTGCCAGCAGCCATGACACCAGGAACACTGAAGCTTTCTTT
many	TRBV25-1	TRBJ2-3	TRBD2	CASSEFSGPTPLYF	TGTGCCAGCAGTGAATTTAGCGGGCCGACGCCGCTGTATTTT
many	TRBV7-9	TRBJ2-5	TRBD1	CASSLAAGTGGKETQYF	TGTGCCAGCAGCTTAGCGGCAGGGACAGGGGGCAAGGAGACCCAGTACTTC
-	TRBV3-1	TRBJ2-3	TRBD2	CASSQFGRASDTQYF	TGTGCCAGCAGCCAATTTGGGAGGGCCTCAGATACGCAGTATTTT
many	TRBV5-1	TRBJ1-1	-	CASSLVQGGQGEAFF	TGCGCCAGCAGCTTGGTTCAAGGGGGGCAAGGTGAAGCTTTCTTT
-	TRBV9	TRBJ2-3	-	CASSSRPGDTQYF	TGTGCCAGCAGCTCCCGACCGGGGGATACGCAGTATTTT
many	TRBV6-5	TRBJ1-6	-	CASSYSTPARGNSPLHF	TGTGCCAGCAGTTACTCGACCCCCGCTCGGGGAAATTCACCCCTCCACTTT
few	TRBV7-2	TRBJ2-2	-	CASNRGVVTGELFF	TGTGCCAGCAACCGCGGAGTAGTAACCGGGGAGCTGTTTTTT
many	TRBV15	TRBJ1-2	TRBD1	CATSTGQGAPYGYTF	TGTGCCACCAGCACGGGACAGGGGGCACCCTATGGCTACACCTTC
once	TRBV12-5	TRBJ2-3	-	CASGASTDMQYF	TGTGCTAGTGGTGCTAGCACAGATATGCAGTATTTT
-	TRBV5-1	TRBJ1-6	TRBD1	CASSAETGRDNSPLHF	TGCGCCAGCAGCGCAGAGACAGGGAGGGACAATTCACCCCTCCACTTT
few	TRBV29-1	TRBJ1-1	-	CSGEMLSGSAFF	TGCAGCGGTGAGATGTTATCAGGGAGTGCTTTCTTT
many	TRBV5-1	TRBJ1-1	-	CASKAQEGTEAFF	TGCGCCAGCAAGGCGCAGGAGGGCACTGAAGCTTTCTTT
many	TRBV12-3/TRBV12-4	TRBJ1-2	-	CASTKTYGYTF	TGTGCCAGCACCAAAACCTATGGCTACACCTTC
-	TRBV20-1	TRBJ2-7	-	CSARYASYEQYF	TGCAGTGCCCGATACGCCTCCTACGAGCAGTACTTC
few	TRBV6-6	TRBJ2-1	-	CASSDSRGVNEQFF	TGTGCCAGCAGTGACTCGAGAGGGGTTAACGAGCAGTTCTTC
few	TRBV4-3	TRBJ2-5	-	CASSQVSQGQGETQYF	TGCGCCAGCAGCCAAGTGTCACAGGGTCAGGGAGAGACCCAGTACTTC
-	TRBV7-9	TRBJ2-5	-	CASSLSDPQETQYF	TGTGCCAGCAGCTTGTCGGACCCCCAAGAGACCCAGTACTTC
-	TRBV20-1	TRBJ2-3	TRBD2	CSARPPTSGSRDTQYF	TGCAGTGCTAGGCCACCGACTAGCGGGAGTAGAGATACGCAGTATTTT
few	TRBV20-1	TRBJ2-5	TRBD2	CSARTGTSEETQYF	TGCAGTGCTAGGACCGGGACTAGCGAAGAGACCCAGTACTTC
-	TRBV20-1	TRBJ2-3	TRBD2	CSARLAGRPGSTDTQYF	TGCAGTGCTAGACTAGCGGGGAGGCCGGGGAGCACAGATACGCAGTATTTT
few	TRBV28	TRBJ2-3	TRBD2	CASSKAGGMGDTQYF	TGTGCCAGCAGTAAAGCGGGAGGCATGGGAGATACGCAGTATTTT
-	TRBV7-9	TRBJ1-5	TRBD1	CASSPGDRPNQPQHF	TGTGCCAGCAGCCCCGGGGACAGGCCTAATCAGCCCCAGCATTTT
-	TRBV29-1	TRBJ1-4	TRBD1	CSVQPGQGEMINEKLFF	TGCAGCGTTCAGCCGGGACAGGGGGAGATGATTAATGAAAAACTGTTTTTT
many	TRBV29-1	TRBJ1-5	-	CSVRARGDGQPQHF	TGCAGCGTGAGGGCTCGGGGGGATGGTCAGCCCCAGCATTTT
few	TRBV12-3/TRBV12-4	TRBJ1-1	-	CASSLGGDEAFF	TGTGCCAGCAGTTTAGGGGGGGATGAAGCTTTCTTT
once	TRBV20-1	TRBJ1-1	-	CSATPVSTPAFF	TGCAGTGCCACTCCCGTTTCTACCCCAGCTTTCTTT
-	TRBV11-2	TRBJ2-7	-	CASSFQGPLGYEQYF	TGTGCCAGCAGTTTTCAGGGGCCCTTAGGGTACGAGCAGTACTTC
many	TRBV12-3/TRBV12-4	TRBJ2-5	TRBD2	CTSSLREVGVETQYF	TGTACCAGCAGTTTGCGGGAGGTCGGGGTGGAGACCCAGTACTTC
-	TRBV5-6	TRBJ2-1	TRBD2	CASGLYAVAGGPHEQFF	TGTGCCAGCGGGCTTTACGCCGTAGCGGGGGGGCCCCATGAGCAGTTCTTC
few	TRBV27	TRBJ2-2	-	CAIGGRNTGELFF	TGTGCCATCGGGGGGCGGAACACCGGGGAGCTGTTTTTT
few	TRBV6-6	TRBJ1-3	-	CASSDTGSDSGNTIYF	TGTGCCAGCAGTGACACAGGGTCTGACTCTGGAAACACCATATATTTT
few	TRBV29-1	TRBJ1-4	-	CSVEGSATNEKLFF	TGCAGCGTTGAAGGTTCGGCAACTAATGAAAAACTGTTTTTT
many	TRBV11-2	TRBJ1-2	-	CASSLEPSADYGYTF	TGTGCCAGCAGCTTAGAACCCTCCGCCGACTATGGCTACACCTTC
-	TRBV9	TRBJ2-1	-	CASSVDAHNEQFF	TGTGCCAGCAGCGTAGACGCTCACAATGAGCAGTTCTTC
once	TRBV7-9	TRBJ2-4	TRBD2	CASSSSSGRRGIQYF	TGTGCCAGCAGCTCCTCTAGCGGAAGGAGGGGCATTCAGTACTTC
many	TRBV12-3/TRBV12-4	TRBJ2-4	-	CASSSRTVAKNIQYF	TGTGCCAGCAGTTCCCGGACTGTAGCCAAAAACATTCAGTACTTC
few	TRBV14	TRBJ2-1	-	CASSQEASNEQFF	TGTGCCAGCAGCCAAGAGGCTAGCAATGAGCAGTTCTTC
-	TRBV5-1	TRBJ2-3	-	CASSRGGVSEQFFGPGEDTQYF	-
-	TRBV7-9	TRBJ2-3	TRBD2	CAFQLAERGGADTQYF	TGTGCCTTCCAGCTGGCGGAGCGGGGGGGCGCAGATACGCAGTATTTT
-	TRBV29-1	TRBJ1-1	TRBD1	CSVEYPGQGIMRAFF	TGCAGCGTTGAATATCCGGGACAGGGAATTATGAGAGCTTTCTTT
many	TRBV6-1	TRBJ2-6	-	CASTTLGSGANVLTF	TGTGCCAGCACCACCCTGGGATCTGGGGCCAACGTCCTGACTTTC
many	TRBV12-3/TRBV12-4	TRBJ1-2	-	CASSTQWGAHGYTF	TGTGCCAGCAGTACTCAATGGGGGGCTCATGGCTACACCTTC
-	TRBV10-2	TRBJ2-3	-	CASNPPLGDTDTQYF	TGCGCCAGCAACCCCCCATTGGGGGACACAGATACGCAGTATTTT
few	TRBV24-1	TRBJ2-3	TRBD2	CATSEETSWGTDTQYF	TGTGCCACCAGTGAGGAGACTAGCTGGGGCACAGATACGCAGTATTTT
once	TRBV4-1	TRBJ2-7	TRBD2	CASSQDNLAGGDEQYF	TGCGCCAGCAGCCAAGATAACCTAGCGGGAGGCGACGAGCAGTACTTC
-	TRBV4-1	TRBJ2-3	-	CASSQGLDSTDTQYF	TGCGCCAGCAGCCAAGGTTTGGACAGCACAGATACGCAGTATTTT
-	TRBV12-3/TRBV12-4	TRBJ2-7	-	CASGGSSYEQYF	TGTGCCAGCGGGGGGAGCTCCTACGAGCAGTACTTC
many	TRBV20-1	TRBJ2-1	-	CSARVPYNEQFF	TGCAGTGCTAGAGTCCCTTACAATGAGCAGTTCTTC
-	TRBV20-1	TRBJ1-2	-	CSARDPPLSYTF	TGCAGTGCTAGAGACCCCCCGTTGAGCTACACCTTC
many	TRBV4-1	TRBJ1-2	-	CASSRFTGQGRSYTF	TGCGCCAGCAGCCGTTTTACGGGGCAGGGACGGAGCTACACCTTC
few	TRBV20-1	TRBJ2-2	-	CSARAQTNTGELFF	TGCAGTGCTAGAGCACAGACGAACACCGGGGAGCTGTTTTTT
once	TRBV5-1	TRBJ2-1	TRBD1	CASSSGTGVYNEQFF	TGCGCCAGCAGCTCCGGGACAGGTGTCTACAATGAGCAGTTCTTC